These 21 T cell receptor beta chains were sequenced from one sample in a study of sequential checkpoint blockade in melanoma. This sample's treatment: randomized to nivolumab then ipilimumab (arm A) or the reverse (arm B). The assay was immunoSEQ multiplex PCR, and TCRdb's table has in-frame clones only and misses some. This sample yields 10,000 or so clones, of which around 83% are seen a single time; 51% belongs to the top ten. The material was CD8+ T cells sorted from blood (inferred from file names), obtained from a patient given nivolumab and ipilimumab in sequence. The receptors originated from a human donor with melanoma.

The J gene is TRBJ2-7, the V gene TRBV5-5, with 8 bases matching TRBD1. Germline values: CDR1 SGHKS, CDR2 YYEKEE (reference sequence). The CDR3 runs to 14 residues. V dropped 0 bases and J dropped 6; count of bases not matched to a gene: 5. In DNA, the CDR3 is TGTGCCAGCAGCTTGGAGGACAGGGTGATCGAGCAGTACTTC. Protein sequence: CASSLEDRVIEQYF.

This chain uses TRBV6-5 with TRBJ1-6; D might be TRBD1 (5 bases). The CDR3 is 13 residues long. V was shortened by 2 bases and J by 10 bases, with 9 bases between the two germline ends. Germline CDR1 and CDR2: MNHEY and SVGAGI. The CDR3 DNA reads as TGTGCCAGCAGTTACGGGGAGGGGTCACCCCTCCACTTT. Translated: CASSYGEGSPLHF.

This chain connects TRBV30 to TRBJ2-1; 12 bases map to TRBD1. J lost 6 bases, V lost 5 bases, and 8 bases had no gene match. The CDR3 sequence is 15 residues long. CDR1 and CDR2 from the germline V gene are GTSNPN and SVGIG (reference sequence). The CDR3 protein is CAWAGTGGRFNEQFF. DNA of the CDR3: TGTGCCTGGGCCGGGACAGGGGGCAGGTTCAATGAGCAGTTCTTC.

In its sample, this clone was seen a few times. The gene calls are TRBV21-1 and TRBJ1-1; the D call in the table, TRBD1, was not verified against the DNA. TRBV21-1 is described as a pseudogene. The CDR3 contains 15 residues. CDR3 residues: CASSPQTGRCTEAFF. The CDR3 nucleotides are TGTGCCAGCAGCCCCCAGACAGGGAGATGTACTGAAGCTTTCTTT.

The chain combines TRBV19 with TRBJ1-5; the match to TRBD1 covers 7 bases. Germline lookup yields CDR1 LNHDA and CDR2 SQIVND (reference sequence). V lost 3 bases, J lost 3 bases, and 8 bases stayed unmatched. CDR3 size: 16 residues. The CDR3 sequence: CASSISTGEYNQPQHF. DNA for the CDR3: TGTGCCAGTAGTATCAGTACAGGGGAGTACAATCAGCCCCAGCATTTT.

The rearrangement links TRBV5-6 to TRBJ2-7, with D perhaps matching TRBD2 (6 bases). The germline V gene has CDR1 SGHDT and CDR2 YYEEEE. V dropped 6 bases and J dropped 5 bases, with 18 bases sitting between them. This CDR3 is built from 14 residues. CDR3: CASTGVGGRDEQYF. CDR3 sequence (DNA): TGTGCCAGCACCGGGGTGGGGGGAAGGGACGAGCAGTACTTC. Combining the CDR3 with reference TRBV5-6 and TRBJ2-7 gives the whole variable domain DAGVTQSPTHLIKTRGQQVTLRCSPKSGHDTVSWYQQALGQGPQFIFQYYEEEERQRGNFPDRFSGHQFPNYSSELNVNALLLGDSALYLCASTGVGGRDEQYFGPGTRLTVT.

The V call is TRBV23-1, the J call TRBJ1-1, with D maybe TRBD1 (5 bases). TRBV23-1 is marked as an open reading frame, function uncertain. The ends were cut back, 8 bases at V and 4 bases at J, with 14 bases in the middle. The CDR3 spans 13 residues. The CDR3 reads CASWRRGSTEAFF. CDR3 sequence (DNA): TGCGCCAGCTGGAGGAGGGGAAGCACTGAAGCTTTCTTT.

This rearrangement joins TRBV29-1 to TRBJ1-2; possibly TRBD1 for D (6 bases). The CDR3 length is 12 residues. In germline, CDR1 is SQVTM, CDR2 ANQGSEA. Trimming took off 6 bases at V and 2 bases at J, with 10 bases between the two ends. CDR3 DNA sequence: TGCAGCGTCATCAGGGGCAACTATGGCTACACCTTC. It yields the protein CSVIRGNYGYTF.

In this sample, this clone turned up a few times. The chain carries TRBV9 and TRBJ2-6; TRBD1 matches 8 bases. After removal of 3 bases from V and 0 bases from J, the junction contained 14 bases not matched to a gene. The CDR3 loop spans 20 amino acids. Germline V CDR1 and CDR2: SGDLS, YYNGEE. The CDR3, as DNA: TGTGCCAGCAGCGCTACCCCCCCGGGACAGGTATACTCTGGGGCCAACGTCCTGACTTTC. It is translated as CASSATPPGQVYSGANVLTF.

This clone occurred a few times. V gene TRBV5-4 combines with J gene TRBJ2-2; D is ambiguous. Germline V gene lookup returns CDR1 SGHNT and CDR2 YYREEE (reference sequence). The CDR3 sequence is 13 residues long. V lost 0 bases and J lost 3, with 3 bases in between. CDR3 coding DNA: TGTGCCAGCAGCTTGGCGGACACCGGGGAGCTGTTTTTT. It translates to CASSLADTGELFF. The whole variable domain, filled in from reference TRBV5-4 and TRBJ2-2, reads ETGVTQSPTHLIKTRGQQVTLRCSSQSGHNTVSWYQQALGQGPQFIFQYYREEENGRGNFPPRFSGLQFPNYSSELNVNALELDDSALYLCASSLADTGELFFGEGSRLTVL.

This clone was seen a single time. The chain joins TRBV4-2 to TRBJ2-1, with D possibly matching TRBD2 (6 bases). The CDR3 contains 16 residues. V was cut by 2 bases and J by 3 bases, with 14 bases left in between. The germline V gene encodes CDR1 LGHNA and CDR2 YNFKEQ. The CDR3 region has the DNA TGTGCCAGCAGCCAACCTTCTAGCGCCTACTACAATGAGCAGTTCTTC. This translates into CASSQPSSAYYNEQFF.

The CDR3 bases are TGTGCCAGCTCACCACAGTTTGGGGCCTCGGTCGCCAACGTCCTGACTTTC. Its protein product is CASSPQFGASVANVLTF. V gene TRBV18 combines with J gene TRBJ2-6; TRBD1 is a possible D gene (5 bases). This CDR3 is 17 amino acids long. Germline CDR1 and CDR2: KGHSH and LQKENI. Trimming stripped 1 base from V and 7 bases from J, with 17 bases between.

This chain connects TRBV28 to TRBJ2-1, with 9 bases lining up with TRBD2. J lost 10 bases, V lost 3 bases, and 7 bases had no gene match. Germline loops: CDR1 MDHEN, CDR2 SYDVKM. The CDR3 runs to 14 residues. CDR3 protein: CASSFRAGGLEQFF. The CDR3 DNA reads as TGTGCCAGCAGTTTTAGGGCGGGGGGGTTAGAGCAGTTCTTC. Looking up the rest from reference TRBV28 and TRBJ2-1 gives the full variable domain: DVKVTQSSRYLVKRTGEKVFLECVQDMDHENMFWYRQDPGLGLRLIYFSYDVKMKEKGDIPEGYSVSREKKERFSLILESASTNQTSMYLCASSFRAGGLEQFFGPGTRLTVL.

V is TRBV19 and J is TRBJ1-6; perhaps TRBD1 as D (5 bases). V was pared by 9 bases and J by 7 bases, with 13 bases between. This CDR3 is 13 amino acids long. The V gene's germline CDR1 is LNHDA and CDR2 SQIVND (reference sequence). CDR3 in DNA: TGTGCCAGCCATCTCGGGGGGAATTCACCCCTCCACTTT. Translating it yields CASHLGGNSPLHF.

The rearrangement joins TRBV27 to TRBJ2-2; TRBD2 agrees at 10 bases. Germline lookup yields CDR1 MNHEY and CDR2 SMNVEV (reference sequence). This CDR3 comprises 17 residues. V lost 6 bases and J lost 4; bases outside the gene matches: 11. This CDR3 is CASSQPSGGAFTGELFF. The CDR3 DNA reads TGTGCCAGCAGCCAACCGAGCGGGGGGGCCTTCACCGGGGAGCTGTTTTTT.

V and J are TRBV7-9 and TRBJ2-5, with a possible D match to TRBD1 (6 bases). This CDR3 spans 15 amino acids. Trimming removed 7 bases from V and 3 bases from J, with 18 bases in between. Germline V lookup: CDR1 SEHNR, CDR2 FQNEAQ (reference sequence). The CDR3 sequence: CASTTRDKLEETQYF. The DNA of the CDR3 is TGTGCCAGCACCACGAGGGACAAGCTGGAAGAGACCCAGTACTTC.

Written as DNA, the CDR3 is TGTGCCAGCAGTCCTCGGACAGGGGGCCACTATGGCTACACCTTC. Amino acids: CASSPRTGGHYGYTF. This chain uses TRBV27 with TRBJ1-2; 11 bases match TRBD1. Germline V gene sequence: CDR1 MNHEY, CDR2 SMNVEV (reference sequence). This CDR3 contains 15 residues. J gave up 3 bases and V 5 bases, and 5 bases lay outside the gene matches.

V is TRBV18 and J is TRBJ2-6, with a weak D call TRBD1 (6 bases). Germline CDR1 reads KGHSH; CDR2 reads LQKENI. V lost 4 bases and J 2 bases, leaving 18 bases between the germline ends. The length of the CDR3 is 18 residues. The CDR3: CASSLSDSPGPGANVLTF. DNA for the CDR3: TGTGCCAGCTCACTCTCGGACAGCCCTGGGCCTGGGGCCAACGTCCTGACTTTC.

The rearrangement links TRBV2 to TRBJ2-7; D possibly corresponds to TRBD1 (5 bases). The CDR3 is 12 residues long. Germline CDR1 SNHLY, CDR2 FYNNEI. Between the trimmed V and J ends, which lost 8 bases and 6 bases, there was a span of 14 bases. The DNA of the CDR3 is TGTGCCAGCTTATCTTGGGGCGGCGAGCAGTACTTC. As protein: CASLSWGGEQYF.

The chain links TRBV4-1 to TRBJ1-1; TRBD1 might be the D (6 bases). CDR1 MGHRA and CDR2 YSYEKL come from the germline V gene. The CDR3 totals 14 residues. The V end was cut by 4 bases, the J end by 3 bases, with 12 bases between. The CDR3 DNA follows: TGCGCCAGCAGCCGAGAACACAGGGACACTGAAGCTTTCTTT. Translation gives CASSREHRDTEAFF.

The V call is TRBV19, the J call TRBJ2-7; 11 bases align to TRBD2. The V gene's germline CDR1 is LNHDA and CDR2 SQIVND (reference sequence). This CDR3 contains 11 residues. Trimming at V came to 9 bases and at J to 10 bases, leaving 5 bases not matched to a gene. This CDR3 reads CASTSGGRQYF. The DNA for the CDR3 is TGTGCCAGCACTAGCGGGGGTCGCCAGTACTTC.